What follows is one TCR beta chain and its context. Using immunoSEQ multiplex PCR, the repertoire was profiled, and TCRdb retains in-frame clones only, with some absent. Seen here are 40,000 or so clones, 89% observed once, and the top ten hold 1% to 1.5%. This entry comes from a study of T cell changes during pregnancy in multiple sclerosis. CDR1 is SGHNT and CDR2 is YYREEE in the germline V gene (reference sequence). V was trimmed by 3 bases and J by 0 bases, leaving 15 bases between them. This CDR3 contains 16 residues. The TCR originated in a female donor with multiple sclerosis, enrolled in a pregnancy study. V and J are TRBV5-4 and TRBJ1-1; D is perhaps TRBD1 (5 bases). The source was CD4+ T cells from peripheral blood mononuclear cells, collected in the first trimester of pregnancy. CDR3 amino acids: CASSSGQTVMNTEAFF. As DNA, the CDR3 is TGTGCCAGCAGCTCAGGGCAGACAGTAATGAACACTGAAGCTTTCTTT. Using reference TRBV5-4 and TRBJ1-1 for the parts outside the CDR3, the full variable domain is ETGVTQSPTHLIKTRGQQVTLRCSSQSGHNTVSWYQQALGQGPQFIFQYYREEENGRGNFPPRFSGLQFPNYSSELNVNALELDDSALYLCASSSGQTVMNTEAFFGQGTRLTVV.